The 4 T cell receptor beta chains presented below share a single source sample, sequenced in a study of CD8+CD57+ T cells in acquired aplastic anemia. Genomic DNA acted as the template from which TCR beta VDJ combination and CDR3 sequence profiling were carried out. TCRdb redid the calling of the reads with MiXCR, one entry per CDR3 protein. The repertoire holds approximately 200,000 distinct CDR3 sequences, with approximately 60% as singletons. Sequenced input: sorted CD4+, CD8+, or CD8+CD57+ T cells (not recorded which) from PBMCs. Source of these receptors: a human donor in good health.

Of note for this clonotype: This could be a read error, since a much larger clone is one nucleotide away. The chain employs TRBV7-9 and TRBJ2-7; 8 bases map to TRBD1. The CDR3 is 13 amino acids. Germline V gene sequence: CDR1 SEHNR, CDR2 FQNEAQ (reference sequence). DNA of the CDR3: TGTGCCAGCAGTTCAGGACAGGGCTACGAGCGGTACTTC. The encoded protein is CASSSGQGYERYF.

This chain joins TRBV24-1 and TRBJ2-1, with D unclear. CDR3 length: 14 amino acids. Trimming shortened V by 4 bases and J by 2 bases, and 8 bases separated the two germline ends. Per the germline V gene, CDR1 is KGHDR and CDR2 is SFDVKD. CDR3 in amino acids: CATSERPPYNEQFF. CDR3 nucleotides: TGTGCCACCAGTGAGCGGCCTCCCTACAATGAGCAGTTCTTC.

The DNA for the CDR3 is TGTGCCGCTGGCAACAATGAGCAGTTCTTC. Its translation: CAAGNNEQFF. The V and J genes are TRBV7-2 and TRBJ2-1, with D uncertain. V gave up 11 bases and J gave up 5 bases, with 7 bases separating them. CDR1 and CDR2 from the germline V gene are SGHTA and FQGNSA. The CDR3 is 10 residues long.

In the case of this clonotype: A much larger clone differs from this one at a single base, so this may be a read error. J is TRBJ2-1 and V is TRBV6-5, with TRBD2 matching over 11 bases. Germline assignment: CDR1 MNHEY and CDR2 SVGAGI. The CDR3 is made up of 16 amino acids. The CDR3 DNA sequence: TGTGACAGCAGTTACTCGACTACTAGCGGGAGTAATGAGCAGTTCTTC. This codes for CDSSYSTTSGSNEQFF.